This T cell receptor beta chain is drawn from a study of T cell responses to AZD1222 COVID-19 vaccine. Of note for this clone: Its antigen remains unidentified.

Method: immunoSEQ multiplex PCR; TCRdb's copy keeps in-frame clones and lacks some. The sample lists around 180,000 clones; about nine tenths were seen once. Overall study results and limits: As reported, nearly half of all spike-specific TCRs target variant regions that are unmutated. Two AZD1222 doses significantly raised spike-specific TCR breadth and depth over controls. Among AZD1222 vaccinees, only six were seropositive at baseline.

Looked up from germline, CDR1 is MNHEY and CDR2 is SMNVEV (reference sequence). Trimming at V came to 0 bases and at J to 3 bases, leaving 9 bases not matched to a gene. This CDR3 is built from 17 residues. The chain carries TRBV27 and TRBJ1-2; 8 bases line up with TRBD1. The specimen was peripheral blood, collected on day 0 of AZD1222 vaccination. The TCR originated in an adult in good health. CDR3 amino acids: CASSLSRGGQGDYGYTF. The DNA of the CDR3 is TGTGCCAGCAGTTTATCGCGGGGAGGACAGGGTGACTATGGCTACACCTTC.